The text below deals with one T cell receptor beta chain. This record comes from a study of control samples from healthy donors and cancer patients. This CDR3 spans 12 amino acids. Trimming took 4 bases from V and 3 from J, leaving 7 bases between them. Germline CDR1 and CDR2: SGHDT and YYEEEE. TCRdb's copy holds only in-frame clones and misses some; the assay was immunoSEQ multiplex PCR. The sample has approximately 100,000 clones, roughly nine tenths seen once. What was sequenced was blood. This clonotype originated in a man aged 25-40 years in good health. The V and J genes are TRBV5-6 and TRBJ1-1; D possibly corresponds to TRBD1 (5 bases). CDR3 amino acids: CASSPGYTEAFF. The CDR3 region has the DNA TGTGCCAGCAGCCCAGGGTACACTGAAGCTTTCTTT.